These 17 T cell receptor beta chains originate from one sample sequenced in a study of glioma-infiltrating T cells after dendritic cell vaccination. Noted time point: after dendritic cell vaccination, including at tumor progression/relapse. TCRdb's table, derived via immunoSEQ multiplex PCR, lists solely in-frame clones and lacks some. Found here are 70,000 to 100,000 clones, around 86% of them singletons; the top ten hold less than 7.5%. The specimen comprised blood, sampled after dendritic cell vaccination. These TCRs come from a human donor with glioblastoma.

This sequence joins TRBV11-3 and TRBJ1-1, with 7 positions matching TRBD1. J was trimmed by 9 bases and V by 2 bases; bases with no gene match: 3. Germline values: CDR1 SGHNT, CDR2 YENEEA. The length of the CDR3 is 12 residues. CDR3 DNA: TGTGCCAGCAGCTTAAGGGGGCAGAAAGCTTTCTTT. This encodes CASSLRGQKAFF.

This clone was observed a single time. This chain joins TRBV6-1 and TRBJ1-4; 7 nucleotides align to TRBD1. In germline, CDR1 is MNHNS, CDR2 SASEGT. This CDR3 contains 17 residues. V lost 4 bases, J lost 4 bases, and 12 bases stayed unmatched. CDR3 coding DNA: TGTGCCAGCAGTGTGGACCAAGACGGGACAGTTAATGAAAAACTGTTTTTT. Protein sequence: CASSVDQDGTVNEKLFF.

The chain links TRBV9 to TRBJ2-7, with TRBD1 matching 11 bases. This CDR3 has 15 amino acids. Germline-derived CDR1 and CDR2 are SGDLS and YYNGEE. The V segment lost 0 bases and the J segment 3 bases; nucleotides outside the gene matches: 2. The CDR3 bases are TGTGCCAGCAGCGTAGCTGGGACAGGGGGCTACGAGCAGTACTTC. This gives the protein CASSVAGTGGYEQYF. The full variable domain, completed using reference TRBV9 and TRBJ2-7, is DSGVTQTPKHLITATGQRVTLRCSPRSGDLSVYWYQQSLDQGLQFLIQYYNGEERAKGNILERFSAQQFPDLHSELNLSSLELGDSALYFCASSVAGTGGYEQYFGPGTRLTVT.

The rearrangement joins TRBV30 to TRBJ1-4, with TRBD1 identical over 8 bases. V gave up 2 bases and J gave up 4 bases; unmatched junction bases: 9. The CDR3 covers 16 residues. Germline V gene sequence: CDR1 GTSNPN, CDR2 SVGIG (reference sequence). This CDR3 is CAWSSGTGAINEKLFF. CDR3 coding DNA: TGTGCCTGGAGTTCCGGGACAGGAGCTATTAATGAAAAACTGTTTTTT.

J is TRBJ2-7 and V is TRBV9; D unresolved. The CDR3 sequence is 14 residues long. V was trimmed by 0 bases and J by 0 bases, leaving 7 bases between them. In germline, CDR1 is SGDLS, CDR2 YYNGEE. CDR3 sequence (DNA): TGTGCCAGCAGCGTAGGTGGCAACTCCTACGAGCAGTACTTC. Translated: CASSVGGNSYEQYF.

J is TRBJ1-4 and V is TRBV2; possibly TRBD1 for D (5 bases). Deletions cut 3 bases from V and 3 bases from J, with 11 bases between. This CDR3 comprises 15 residues. CDR1 SNHLY and CDR2 FYNNEI come from the germline V gene. The CDR3 here is CASSDRGSPNEKLFF. The CDR3, as DNA: TGTGCCAGCAGTGATCGGGGGTCGCCTAATGAAAAACTGTTTTTT.

J is TRBJ2-1 and V is TRBV7-3, with 11 positions matching TRBD2. The CDR3 is made up of 15 amino acids. The V and J ends lost 4 bases and 9 bases, in that order; junction bases with no gene match: 8. Germline values: CDR1 SGHTA, CDR2 FQGTGA. CDR3 sequence: CASSYLAGGPGEQFF. CDR3 nucleotides: TGTGCCAGCAGCTACTTAGCGGGGGGGCCTGGTGAGCAGTTCTTC.

The chain recombines TRBV27 with TRBJ2-2; the match to TRBD2 covers 7 bases. Per the germline V gene, CDR1 is MNHEY and CDR2 is SMNVEV (reference sequence). The junction had 7 bases not matched to a gene; V was cut back by 6 bases and J by 6 bases. This CDR3 contains 14 residues. This CDR3 is CASRAGEGAGELFF. As DNA, the CDR3 is TGTGCCAGCAGGGCGGGGGAGGGTGCCGGGGAGCTGTTTTTT.

The genes are TRBV9 and TRBJ1-1, with D possibly TRBD1 on 5 matching bases. V was trimmed by 0 bases and J by 7 bases, leaving 10 bases between them. Germline CDR1 SGDLS, CDR2 YYNGEE. CDR3 length: 13 residues. CDR3 DNA sequence: TGTGCCAGCAGCGTAGGGGGCGGGGGTGAAGCTTTCTTT. It encodes CASSVGGGGEAFF.

This chain connects TRBV5-6 to TRBJ1-2, with D possibly matching TRBD1 (5 bases). In germline, CDR1 is SGHDT, CDR2 YYEEEE. This CDR3 is 13 amino acids long. V was clipped by 4 bases and J by 5 bases, with 12 bases between them. The CDR3 coding sequence is TGTGCCAGCAGCCCCCTGGGGGGGTATGGCTACACCTTC. It codes for CASSPLGGYGYTF.

The CDR3 nucleotides read TGTGCCAGCAGGAGGGCTATAAACAATGAGCAGTTCTTC. It is translated as CASRRAINNEQFF. The J gene is TRBJ2-1, the V gene TRBV27; possibly TRBD2 for D (5 bases). The CDR3 runs to 13 residues. V lost 6 bases, J lost 5 bases, and 11 bases lay in between. From germline, CDR1 is MNHEY and CDR2 SMNVEV (reference sequence).

This chain connects TRBV7-9 to TRBJ2-1, with 10 nucleotides matching TRBD2. This CDR3 spans 16 amino acids. V was clipped by 1 base and J by 7 bases; unmatched bases: 7. From germline, CDR1 is SEHNR and CDR2 FQNEAQ (reference sequence). CDR3 coding DNA: TGTGCCAGCAGCTTAGAAGCGGGGGGGCTGGGGAATGAGCAGTTCTTC. This encodes CASSLEAGGLGNEQFF.

The gene calls are TRBV25-1 and TRBJ2-1; perhaps TRBD2 as D (5 bases). The CDR3 is made up of 16 amino acids. The germline CDR1 and CDR2 sequences are MGHDK and SYGVNS. Between the trimmed V and J ends, which lost 8 bases and 0 bases, there was a span of 17 bases. DNA for the CDR3: TGTGCCAGCTCCTCGAGGGTTTGGAGCTCCTACAATGAGCAGTTCTTC. It yields the protein CASSSRVWSSYNEQFF.

This sequence joins TRBV7-3 and TRBJ2-3; 11 positions match TRBD1. The germline V gene encodes CDR1 SGHTA and CDR2 FQGTGA. This CDR3 has 13 residues. With V trimmed by 8 bases and J by 4 bases, 2 bases remained unmatched. Written as DNA, the CDR3 is TGTGCCAGCGGACAGGGGGCGGCAGATACGCAGTATTTT. Translation gives CASGQGAADTQYF.

The V call is TRBV5-4, the J call TRBJ1-2; D is uncertain. Germline V gene lookup returns CDR1 SGHNT and CDR2 YYREEE (reference sequence). The CDR3 is made up of 13 amino acids. The germline V and J ends were trimmed by 2 bases and 4 bases, with 9 bases remaining between them. This CDR3 is CASSFEGAYGYTF. DNA for the CDR3: TGTGCCAGCAGCTTTGAGGGAGCCTATGGCTACACCTTC.

This chain uses TRBV30 with TRBJ1-1, with 7 nucleotides matching TRBD1. The CDR3 is made up of 13 amino acids. After removal of 4 bases from V and 0 bases from J, the junction contained 2 bases not matched to a gene. Germline CDR1 and CDR2: GTSNPN and SVGIG (reference sequence). CDR3 in DNA: TGTGCCTGGAAGGGGGCCTTGAACACTGAAGCTTTCTTT. Translated: CAWKGALNTEAFF.

This chain links TRBV10-3 with TRBJ1-6; the match to TRBD1 covers 9 bases. The CDR3 length is 14 residues. Germline trimming cut 10 bases from V and 10 bases from J; bases unmatched to any gene: 11. Germline V gives CDR1 ENHRY, CDR2 SYGVKD. This CDR3 reads CATDEGTGPSPLHF. For the CDR3, the DNA is TGTGCCACCGATGAAGGGACAGGGCCCTCACCCCTCCACTTT.